Listed here is a single T cell receptor (beta chain). The source of the sample is a study of blood T cell repertoires in COVID-19. Across the whole study: Sites in the United States, Italy and Spain provided acute and convalescent COVID-19 samples. In each case, the material was cDNA or gDNA derived from T cells, B-cell-depleted T cells, or PBMCs.

Germline values: CDR1 LNHDA, CDR2 SQIVND (reference sequence). This CDR3 is built from 17 residues. V lost 3 bases and J 2 bases, leaving 19 bases between the germline ends. In the original workflow: Cell counts per sample came from amplifying reference gene primers. Measured with immunoSEQ multiplex PCR; TCRdb has only the in-frame clones, and not every one. That table furnishes V, J and clone size, whereas the DNA furnished D and trimming. The sample has roughly 180,000 clones; roughly three quarters are singletons. Sequenced: peripheral blood. The chain recombines TRBV19 with TRBJ2-5; D uncertain. The clonotype was recovered from a woman aged 45-65 years with active or convalescent COVID-19. The CDR3 DNA follows: TGTGCCAGTAGTATCCTGGTATCGCCGGAGAGGCAAGAGACCCAGTACTTC. Protein sequence: CASSILVSPERQETQYF.